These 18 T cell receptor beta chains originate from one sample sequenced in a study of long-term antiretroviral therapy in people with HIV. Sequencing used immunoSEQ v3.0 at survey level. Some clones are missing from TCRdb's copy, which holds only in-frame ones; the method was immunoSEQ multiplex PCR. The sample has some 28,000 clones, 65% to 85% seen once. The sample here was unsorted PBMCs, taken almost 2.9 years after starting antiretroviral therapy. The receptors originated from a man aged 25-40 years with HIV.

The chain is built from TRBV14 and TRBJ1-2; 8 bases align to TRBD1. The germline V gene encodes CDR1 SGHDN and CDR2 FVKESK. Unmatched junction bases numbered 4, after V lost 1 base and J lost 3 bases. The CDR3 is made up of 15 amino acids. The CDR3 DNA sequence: TGTGCCAGCAGCCAAGGAGGACAGGGACACTATGGCTACACCTTC. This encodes CASSQGGQGHYGYTF.

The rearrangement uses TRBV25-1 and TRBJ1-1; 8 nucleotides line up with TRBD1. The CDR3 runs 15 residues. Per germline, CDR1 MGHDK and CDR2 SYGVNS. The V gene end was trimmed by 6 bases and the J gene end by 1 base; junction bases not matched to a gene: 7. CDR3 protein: CASRGTGLGNTEAFF. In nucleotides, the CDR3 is TGTGCCAGCAGAGGGACAGGATTGGGGAACACTGAAGCTTTCTTT.

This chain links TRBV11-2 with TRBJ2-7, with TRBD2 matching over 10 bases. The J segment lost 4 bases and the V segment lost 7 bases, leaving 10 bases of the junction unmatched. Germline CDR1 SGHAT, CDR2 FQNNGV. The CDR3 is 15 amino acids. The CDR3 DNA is TGTGCCAGCACCCCGAGTAGCGGGGGGCATTACGAGCAGTACTTC. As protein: CASTPSSGGHYEQYF.

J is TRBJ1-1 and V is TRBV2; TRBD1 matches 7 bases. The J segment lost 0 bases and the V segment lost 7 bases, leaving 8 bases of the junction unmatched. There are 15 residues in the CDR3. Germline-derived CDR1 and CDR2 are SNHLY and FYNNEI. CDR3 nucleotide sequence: TGTGCCAGCATACTACAGGGGCAGGTGAACACTGAAGCTTTCTTT. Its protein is CASILQGQVNTEAFF.

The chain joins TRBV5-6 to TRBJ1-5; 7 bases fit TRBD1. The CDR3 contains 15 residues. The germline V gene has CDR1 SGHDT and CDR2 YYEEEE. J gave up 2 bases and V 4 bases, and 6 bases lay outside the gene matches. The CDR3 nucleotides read TGTGCCAGCAGCACCCAGGGGGTCGGCAATCAGCCCCAGCATTTT. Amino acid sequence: CASSTQGVGNQPQHF.

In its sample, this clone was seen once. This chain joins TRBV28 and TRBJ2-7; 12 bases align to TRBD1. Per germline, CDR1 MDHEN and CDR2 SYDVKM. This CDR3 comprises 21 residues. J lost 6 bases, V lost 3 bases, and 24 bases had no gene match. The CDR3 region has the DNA TGTGCCAGCAGTTTTATTTATCGGTGGGCCGGGACAGGGGGCAAAGCGACCGAGCAGTACTTC. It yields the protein CASSFIYRWAGTGGKATEQYF.

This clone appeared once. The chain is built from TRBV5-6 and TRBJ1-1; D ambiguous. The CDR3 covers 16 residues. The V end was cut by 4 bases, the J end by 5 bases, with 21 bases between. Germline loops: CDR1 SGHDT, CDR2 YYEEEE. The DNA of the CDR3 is TGTGCCAGCAGCCTATGGGGTCTCTCAAGTCAGACTGAAGCTTTCTTT. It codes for CASSLWGLSSQTEAFF. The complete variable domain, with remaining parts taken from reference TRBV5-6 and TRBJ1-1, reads DAGVTQSPTHLIKTRGQQVTLRCSPKSGHDTVSWYQQALGQGPQFIFQYYEEEERQRGNFPDRFSGHQFPNYSSELNVNALLLGDSALYLCASSLWGLSSQTEAFFGQGTRLTVV.

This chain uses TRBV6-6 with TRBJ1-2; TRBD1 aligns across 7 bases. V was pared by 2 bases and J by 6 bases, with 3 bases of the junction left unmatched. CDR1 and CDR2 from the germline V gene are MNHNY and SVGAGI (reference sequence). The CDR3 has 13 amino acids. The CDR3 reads CASSYRTGDGYTF. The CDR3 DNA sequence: TGTGCCAGCAGTTACCGTACAGGGGATGGCTACACCTTC.

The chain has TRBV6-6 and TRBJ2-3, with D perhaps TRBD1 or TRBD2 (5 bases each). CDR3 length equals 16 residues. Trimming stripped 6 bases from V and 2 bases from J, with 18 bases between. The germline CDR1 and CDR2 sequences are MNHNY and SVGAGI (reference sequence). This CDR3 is CASSRTGRKDTDTQYF. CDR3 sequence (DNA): TGTGCCAGCAGCCGAACGGGACGGAAGGACACAGATACGCAGTATTTT.

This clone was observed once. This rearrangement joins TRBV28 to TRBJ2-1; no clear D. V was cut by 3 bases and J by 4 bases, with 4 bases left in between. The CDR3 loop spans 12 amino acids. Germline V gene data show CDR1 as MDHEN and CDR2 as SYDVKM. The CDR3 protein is CASSFSYNEQFF. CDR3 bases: TGTGCCAGCAGTTTTTCGTACAATGAGCAGTTCTTC.

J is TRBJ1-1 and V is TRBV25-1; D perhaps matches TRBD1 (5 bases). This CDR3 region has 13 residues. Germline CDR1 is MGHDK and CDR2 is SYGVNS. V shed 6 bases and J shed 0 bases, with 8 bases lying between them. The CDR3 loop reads CASRQTVNTEAFF. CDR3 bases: TGTGCCAGCAGACAGACAGTGAACACTGAAGCTTTCTTT. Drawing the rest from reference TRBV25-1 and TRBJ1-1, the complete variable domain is EADIYQTPRYLVIGTGKKITLECSQTMGHDKMYWYQQDPGMELHLIHYSYGVNSTEKGDLSSESTVSRIRTEHFPLTLESARPSHTSQYLCASRQTVNTEAFFGQGTRLTVV.

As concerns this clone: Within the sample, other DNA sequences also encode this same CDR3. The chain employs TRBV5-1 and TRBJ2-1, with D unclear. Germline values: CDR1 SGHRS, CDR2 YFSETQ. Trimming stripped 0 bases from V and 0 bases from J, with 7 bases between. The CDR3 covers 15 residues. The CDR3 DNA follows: TGCGCCAGCAGCTTGGAAGCGAGCTCCTACAATGAGCAGTTCTTC. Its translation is CASSLEASSYNEQFF.

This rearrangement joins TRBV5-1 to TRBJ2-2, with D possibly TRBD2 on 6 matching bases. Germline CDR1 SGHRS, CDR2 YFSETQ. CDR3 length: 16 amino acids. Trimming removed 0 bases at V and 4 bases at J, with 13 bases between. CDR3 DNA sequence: TGCGCCAGCAGCTTGGCTAGTCCAGCGGGCACCGGGGAGCTGTTTTTT. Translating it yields CASSLASPAGTGELFF.

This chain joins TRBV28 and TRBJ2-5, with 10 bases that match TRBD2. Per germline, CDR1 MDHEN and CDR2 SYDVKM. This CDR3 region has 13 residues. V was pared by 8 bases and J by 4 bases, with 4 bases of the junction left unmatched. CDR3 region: CASGLAGVETQYF. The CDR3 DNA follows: TGTGCCAGCGGGCTAGCGGGGGTAGAGACCCAGTACTTC.

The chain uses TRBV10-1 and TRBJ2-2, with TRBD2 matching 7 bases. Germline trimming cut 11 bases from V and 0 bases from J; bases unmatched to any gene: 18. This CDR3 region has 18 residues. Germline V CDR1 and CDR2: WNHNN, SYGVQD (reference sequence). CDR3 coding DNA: TGCGCCCCCCCGAGGGTTCGGGGGGTTAACCCGAACACCGGGGAGCTGTTTTTT. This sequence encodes CAPPRVRGVNPNTGELFF.

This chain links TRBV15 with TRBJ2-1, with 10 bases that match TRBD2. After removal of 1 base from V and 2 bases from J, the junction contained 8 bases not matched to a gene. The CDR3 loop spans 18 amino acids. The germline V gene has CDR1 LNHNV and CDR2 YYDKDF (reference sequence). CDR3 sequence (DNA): TGTGCCACCAGCAGAGGTCGGCCTACTAGCGGGGCCTACAATGAGCAGTTCTTC. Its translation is CATSRGRPTSGAYNEQFF.

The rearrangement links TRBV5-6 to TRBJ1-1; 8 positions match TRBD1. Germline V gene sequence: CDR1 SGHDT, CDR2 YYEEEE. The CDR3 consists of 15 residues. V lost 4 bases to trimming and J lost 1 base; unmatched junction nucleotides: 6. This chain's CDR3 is CASSLVDRANTEAFF. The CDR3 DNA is TGTGCCAGCAGCCTAGTGGACAGGGCGAACACTGAAGCTTTCTTT. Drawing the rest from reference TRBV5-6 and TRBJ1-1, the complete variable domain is DAGVTQSPTHLIKTRGQQVTLRCSPKSGHDTVSWYQQALGQGPQFIFQYYEEEERQRGNFPDRFSGHQFPNYSSELNVNALLLGDSALYLCASSLVDRANTEAFFGQGTRLTVV.

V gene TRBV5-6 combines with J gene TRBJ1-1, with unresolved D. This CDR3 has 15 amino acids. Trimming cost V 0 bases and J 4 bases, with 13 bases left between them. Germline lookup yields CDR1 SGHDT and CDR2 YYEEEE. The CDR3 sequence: CASSLAPPISTEAFF. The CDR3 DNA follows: TGTGCCAGCAGCTTGGCCCCCCCCATAAGCACTGAAGCTTTCTTT. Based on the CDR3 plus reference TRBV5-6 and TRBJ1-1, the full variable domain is DAGVTQSPTHLIKTRGQQVTLRCSPKSGHDTVSWYQQALGQGPQFIFQYYEEEERQRGNFPDRFSGHQFPNYSSELNVNALLLGDSALYLCASSLAPPISTEAFFGQGTRLTVV.